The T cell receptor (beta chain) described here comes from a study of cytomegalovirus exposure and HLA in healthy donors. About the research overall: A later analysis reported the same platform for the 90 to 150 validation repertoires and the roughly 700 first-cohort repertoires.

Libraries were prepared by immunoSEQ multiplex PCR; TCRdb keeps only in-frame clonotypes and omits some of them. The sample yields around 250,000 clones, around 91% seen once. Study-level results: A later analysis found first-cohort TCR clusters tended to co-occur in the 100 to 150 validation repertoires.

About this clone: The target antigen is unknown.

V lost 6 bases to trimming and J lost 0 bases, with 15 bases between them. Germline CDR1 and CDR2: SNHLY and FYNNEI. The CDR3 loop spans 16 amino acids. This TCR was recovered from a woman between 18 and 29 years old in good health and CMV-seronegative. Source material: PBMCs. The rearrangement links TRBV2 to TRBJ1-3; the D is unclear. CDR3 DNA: TGTGCCAGCAGCCCCGGCCGGAGCAGCTCTGGAAACACCATATATTTT. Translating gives CASSPGRSSSGNTIYF.